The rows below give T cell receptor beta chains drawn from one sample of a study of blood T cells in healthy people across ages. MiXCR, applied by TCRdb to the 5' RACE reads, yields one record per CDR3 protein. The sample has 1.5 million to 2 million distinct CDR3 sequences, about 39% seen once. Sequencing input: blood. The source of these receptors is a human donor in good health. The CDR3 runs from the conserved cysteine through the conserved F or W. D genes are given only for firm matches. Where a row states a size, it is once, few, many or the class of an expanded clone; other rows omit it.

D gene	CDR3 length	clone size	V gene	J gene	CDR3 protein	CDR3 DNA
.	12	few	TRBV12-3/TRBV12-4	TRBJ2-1	CASSPGINEQFF	TGTGCCAGCAGCCCAGGGATCAATGAGCAGTTCTTC
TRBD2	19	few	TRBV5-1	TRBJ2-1	CASSMRTSGVYRSYNEQFF	TGCGCCAGTTCGATGAGGACTAGCGGGGTATATCGATCCTACAATGAGCAGTTCTTC
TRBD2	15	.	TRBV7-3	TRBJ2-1	CASSESGGRYNEQFF	TGTGCCAGCAGCGAGAGCGGGGGGCGCTACAATGAGCAGTTCTTC
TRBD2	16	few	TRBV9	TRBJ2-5	CASSPRSAGALETQYF	TGTGCCAGCAGCCCTCGTTCAGCGGGGGCCTTAGAGACCCAGTACTTC
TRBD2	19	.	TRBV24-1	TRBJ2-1	CATSVPSGGDLFSYNEQFF	TGTGCCACCAGTGTTCCTAGCGGGGGGGACCTCTTCTCCTACAATGAGCAGTTCTTC
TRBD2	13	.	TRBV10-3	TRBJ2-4	CASSREAKNTQYF	TGTGCCAGCTCGCGGGAGGCCAAAAACACTCAGTACTTC
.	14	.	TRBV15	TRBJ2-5	CATSWGRGGETQYF	TGTGCCACCAGCTGGGGCAGAGGAGGGGAGACCCAGTACTTC
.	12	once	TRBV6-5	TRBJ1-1	CASRTVGGEAFF	TGTGCCAGCAGAACGGTGGGGGGTGAAGCTTTCTTT
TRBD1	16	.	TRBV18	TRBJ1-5	CASSHGQGSLNQPQHF	TGTGCCAGCTCACATGGACAGGGCAGTTTGAATCAGCCCCAGCATTTT
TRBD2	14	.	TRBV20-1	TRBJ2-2	CSAIAGGPTGELFF	TGCAGTGCTATAGCGGGGGGGCCCACCGGGGAGCTGTTTTTT
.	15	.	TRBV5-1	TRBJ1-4	CASSAGHSTNEKLFF	TGCGCCAGCAGCGCAGGACACTCAACTAATGAAAAACTGTTTTTT
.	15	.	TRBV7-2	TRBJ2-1	CASSLARQGFGEQFF	TGTGCCAGCAGCTTAGCCCGGCAGGGTTTCGGTGAGCAGTTCTTC
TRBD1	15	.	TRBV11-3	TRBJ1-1	CASSKYRGMNTEAFF	TGTGCCAGCAGCAAATACAGGGGGATGAACACTGAAGCTTTCTTT
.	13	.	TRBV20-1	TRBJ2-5	CSAKTGSWETQYF	TGCAGTGCTAAAACAGGGAGTTGGGAGACCCAGTACTTC
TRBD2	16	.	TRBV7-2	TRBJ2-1	CASSLVGSGLDAEQFF	TGTGCCAGCAGCTTAGTTGGTAGCGGGCTCGACGCTGAGCAGTTCTTC
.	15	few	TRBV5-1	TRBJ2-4	CASSPSRGGENIQYF	TGCGCCAGCAGCCCGTCCAGGGGTGGGGAAAACATTCAGTACTTC
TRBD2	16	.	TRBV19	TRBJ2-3	CASSQLAGGILDTQYF	TGTGCCAGTAGTCAACTAGCGGGGGGCATCCTAGATACGCAGTATTTT
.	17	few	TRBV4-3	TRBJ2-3	CASSLLGAGPSTDTQYF	TGCGCCAGCAGCCTTTTAGGGGCGGGGCCCAGCACAGATACGCAGTATTTT
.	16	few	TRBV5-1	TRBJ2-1	CASSLGSWVQMYEQFF	TGCGCCAGCAGCTTGGGTTCTTGGGTCCAGATGTATGAGCAGTTCTTC
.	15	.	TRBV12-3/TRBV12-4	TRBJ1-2	CASSLQGTLNYGYTF	TGTGCCAGCAGTTTACAGGGAACCTTAAACTATGGCTACACCTTC
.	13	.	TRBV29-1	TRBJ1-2	CSVRTHLNRGYTF	TGCAGCGTTAGGACTCATCTAAATAGAGGCTACACCTTC
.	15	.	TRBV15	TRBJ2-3	CATSNLRGGADTQYF	TGTGCCACCAGCAACCTCAGGGGGGGGGCGGATACGCAGTATTTT
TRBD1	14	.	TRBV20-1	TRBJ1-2	CSASRGGDGYGYTF	TGCAGTGCTTCCAGGGGGGGGGACGGCTATGGCTACACCTTC
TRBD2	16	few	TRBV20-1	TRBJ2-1	CSARDRTSGGSNEQFF	TGCAGTGCTAGAGACCGGACTAGCGGTGGTTCCAATGAGCAGTTCTTC
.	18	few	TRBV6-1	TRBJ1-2	CASRDKLLKIAIQYGYTF	TGTGCCAGCAGGGATAAACTTCTTAAGATCGCTATCCAATATGGCTACACCTTC
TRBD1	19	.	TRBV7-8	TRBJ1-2	CASSLVMGQGISYNYGYTF	TGTGCCAGCAGCTTAGTAATGGGACAGGGGATTTCATACAACTATGGCTACACCTTC
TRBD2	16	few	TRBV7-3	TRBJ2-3	CASSIGLAGVLDTQYF	TGTGCCAGCAGCATAGGACTAGCGGGGGTATTGGATACGCAGTATTTT
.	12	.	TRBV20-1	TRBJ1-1	CSARGGGTEVFF	TGCAGTGCAAGAGGTGGAGGGACTGAAGTTTTCTTT
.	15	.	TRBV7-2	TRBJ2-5	CASSLDGRNGETQYF	TGTGCCAGCAGCTTAGATGGTAGGAACGGGGAGACCCAGTACTTC
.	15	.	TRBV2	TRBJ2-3	CASSEWRENTDTQYF	TGTGCCAGCAGTGAATGGCGGGAAAACACAGATACGCAGTATTTT
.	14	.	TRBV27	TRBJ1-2	CASSTDSGVYGYTF	TGTGCCAGCAGCACGGACAGTGGTGTCTATGGCTACACCTTC
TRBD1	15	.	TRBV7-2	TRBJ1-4	CASSFGDSSNEKLFF	TGTGCCAGCAGCTTTGGGGACAGTTCTAATGAAAAACTGTTTTTT
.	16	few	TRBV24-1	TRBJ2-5	CATSDSHRDNQETQYF	TGTGCCACCAGTGACTCCCACCGGGACAACCAAGAGACCCAGTACTTC
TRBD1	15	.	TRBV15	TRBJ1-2	CATSRGDRPMRGYTF	TGTGCCACCAGCAGAGGGGACAGGCCTATGAGAGGCTACACCTTC
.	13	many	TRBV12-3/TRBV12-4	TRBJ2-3	CASSFISTDTQYF	TGTGCCAGCAGTTTTATTAGCACAGATACGCAGTATTTT
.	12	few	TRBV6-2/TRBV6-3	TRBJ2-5	CAGTAGQETQYF	TGTGCCGGCACGGCGGGCCAAGAGACCCAGTACTTC
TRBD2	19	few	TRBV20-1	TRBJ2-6	CSARARLAGGPFGANVLTF	TGCAGTGCTAGAGCAAGGCTAGCGGGGGGGCCTTTTGGGGCCAACGTCCTGACTTTC
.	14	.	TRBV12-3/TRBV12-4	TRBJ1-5	CASSRAVRDQPQHF	TGTGCCAGCAGCAGGGCAGTGAGAGATCAGCCCCAGCATTTT
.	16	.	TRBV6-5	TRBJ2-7	CASRKLGERESYEQYF	TGTGCCAGCAGGAAACTAGGAGAACGGGAATCCTACGAGCAGTACTTC
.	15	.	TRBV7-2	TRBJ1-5	CASSLSRGHNQPQHF	TGTGCCAGCAGCTTATCTCGGGGCCATAATCAGCCCCAGCATTTT
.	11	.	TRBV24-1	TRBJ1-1	CATSDEGKAFF	TGCGCCACCAGTGATGAGGGTAAAGCTTTCTTT
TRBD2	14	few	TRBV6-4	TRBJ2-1	CASSAGLDYNEQFF	TGTGCCAGCAGTGCCGGACTAGACTACAATGAGCAGTTCTTC
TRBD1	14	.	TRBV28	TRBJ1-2	CASITGGRGEGYTF	TGTGCCAGCATTACAGGGGGCCGCGGTGAGGGCTACACCTTC
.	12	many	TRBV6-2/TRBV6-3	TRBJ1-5	CASRRGDQPQHF	TGTGCCAGCAGGCGGGGTGATCAGCCCCAGCATTTT
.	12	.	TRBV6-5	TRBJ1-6	CATREVNSPLHF	TGTGCCACCAGGGAGGTGAATTCACCCCTCCACTTT
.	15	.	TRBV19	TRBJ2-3	CASSERGPSTDTQYF	TGTGCCAGTAGCGAGAGGGGCCCTAGCACAGATACGCAGTATTTT
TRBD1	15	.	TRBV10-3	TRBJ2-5	CAISESDGTGETQYF	TGTGCCATCAGTGAGTCGGACGGGACAGGGGAGACCCAGTACTTC
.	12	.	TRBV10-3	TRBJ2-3	CAISGQPDTQYF	TGTGCCATCAGTGGACAACCAGATACGCAGTATTTT
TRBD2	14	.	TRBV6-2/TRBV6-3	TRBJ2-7	CASSQAGDLYEQYF	TGTGCCAGCAGTCAAGCGGGGGACCTCTACGAGCAGTACTTC
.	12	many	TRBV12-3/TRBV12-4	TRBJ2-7	CASSFVGDEQYF	TGTGCCAGCAGTTTTGTAGGGGACGAGCAGTACTTC